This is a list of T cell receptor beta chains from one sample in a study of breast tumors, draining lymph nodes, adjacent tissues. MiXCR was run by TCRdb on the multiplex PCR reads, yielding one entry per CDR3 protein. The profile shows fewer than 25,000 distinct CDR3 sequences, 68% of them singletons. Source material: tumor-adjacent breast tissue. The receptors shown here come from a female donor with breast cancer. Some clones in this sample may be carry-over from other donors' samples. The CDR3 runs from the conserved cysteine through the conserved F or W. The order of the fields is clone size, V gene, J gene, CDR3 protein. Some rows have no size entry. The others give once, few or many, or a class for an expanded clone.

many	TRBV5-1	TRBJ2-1	CASSSAKRDRFSYNEQFF
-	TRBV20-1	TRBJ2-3	CSARDRRINTDTQYF
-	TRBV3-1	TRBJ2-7	CASSTGTGTYEQYF
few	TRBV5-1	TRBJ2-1	CASSRAGEGYDEQFF
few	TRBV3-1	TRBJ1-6	CASSQGRGNSPLHF
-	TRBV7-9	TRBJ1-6	CASSLGAQGLKSPLHF
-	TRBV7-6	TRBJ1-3	CASSLAGSGNTIYF
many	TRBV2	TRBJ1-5	CASSAGGGSNQPQHF
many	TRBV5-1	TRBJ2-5	CASSKGTGKETQYF
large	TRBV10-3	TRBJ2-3	CAITPSWGTDTQYF
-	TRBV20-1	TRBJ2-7	CSADRGEQYF
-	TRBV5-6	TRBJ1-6	CASSIDADSPLHF
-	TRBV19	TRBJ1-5	CASRPQIDRRNQPQHF
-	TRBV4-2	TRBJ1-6	CASSDLGLDNSPLHF
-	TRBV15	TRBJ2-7	CATSEQGPTYEQYF
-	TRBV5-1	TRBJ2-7	CASSLIGSSYEQYF
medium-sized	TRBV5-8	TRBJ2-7	CASSLEGLAGDYEQYF
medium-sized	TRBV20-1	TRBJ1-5	CSAPRGRDQPQHF
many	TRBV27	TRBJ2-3	CASKLTGETPPDTQYF
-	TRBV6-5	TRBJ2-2	CASSSSGRVTGELFF
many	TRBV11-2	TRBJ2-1	CASSFPPGALYNEQFF
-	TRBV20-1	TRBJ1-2	CSAREIGSVAGYTF
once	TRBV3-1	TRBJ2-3	CASSYATDTQYF
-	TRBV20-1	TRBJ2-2	CSARVAGGTGELFF
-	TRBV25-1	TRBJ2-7	CASQGGTLYEQYF
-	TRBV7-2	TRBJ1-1	CASSLLGTGNTEAFF
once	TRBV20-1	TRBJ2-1	CSARPPLAGTYNEQFF
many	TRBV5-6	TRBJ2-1	CASSHGLKYNEQFF
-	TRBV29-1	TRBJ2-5	CSAGLAGGGETQYF
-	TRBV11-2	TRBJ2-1	CASSLRTIGYYNEQLF
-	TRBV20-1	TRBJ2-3	CSETSGMDTQYF
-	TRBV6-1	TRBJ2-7	CASGSLSSYEQYF
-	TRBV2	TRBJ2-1	CASREDTEQFF
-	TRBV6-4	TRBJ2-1	CASSSIQGVGYNEQFF
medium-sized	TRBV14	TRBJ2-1	CASSPDWGNEQFF
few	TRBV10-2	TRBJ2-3	CASSHTDTQYF
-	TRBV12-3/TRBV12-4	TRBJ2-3	CASSSFRDTQYF
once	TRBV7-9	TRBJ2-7	CASSGTGHPYEQYF
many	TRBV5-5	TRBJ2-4	CASSPLAKNIQYF
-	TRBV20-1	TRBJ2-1	CSARTLAGGGEQFF
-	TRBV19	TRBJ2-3	CASSKGAGLAGGPGTDTQYF
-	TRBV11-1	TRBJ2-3	CASSLWWNTDTQYF
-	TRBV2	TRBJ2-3	CASSGLVTSDTQYF
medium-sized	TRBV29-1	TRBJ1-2	CSVNGGSLNYGYTF
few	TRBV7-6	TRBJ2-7	CASSGRALEQYF
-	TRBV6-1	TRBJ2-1	CASSPGLAGAEQFF
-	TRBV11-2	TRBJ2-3	CASSLVEYTQYF
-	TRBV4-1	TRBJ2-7	CASSRRTGGTREQYF
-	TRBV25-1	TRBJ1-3	CASEGATAGSGNTIYF
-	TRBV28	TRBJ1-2	CASSFPLTGGDGYTF
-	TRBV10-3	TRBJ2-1	CAIQSNNEQFF
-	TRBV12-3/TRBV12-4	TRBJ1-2	CASSMALHYGYTF
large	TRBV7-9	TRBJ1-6	CASSFSQGDSPLHF
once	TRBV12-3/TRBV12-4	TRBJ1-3	CASSSYINTIYF